This paragraph covers one TCR beta chain sequence. Its antigen is not identified. Different DNA sequences within this sample yield the same CDR3. Assay used: immunoSEQ multiplex PCR; TCRdb lists only in-frame clones, some missing. The sample contains about 470,000 clones, less than 95% of which appear only once. The data stem from a study of Ad26.COV2.S vaccination and SARS-CoV-2 variants. Overall study: Donor got 5x10^10 or 1x10^11 viral particles of Ad26.COV2.S.

Regarding the study as a whole: Across vaccine and placebo recipients, the breadth of non-spike TCRs was similar.

CDR3 length equals 11 residues. Per germline, CDR1 DFQATT and CDR2 SNEGSKA (reference sequence). Trimming pared 1 base from V and 4 bases from J, leaving 2 bases between. The treatment was: approximately 18 received Ad26.COV2.S at low or high dose, single or two shots; several received placebo; per-sample allocation not given. Specimen acquisition occurred on day 63 following the initial vaccine or placebo injection. Based in Boston, the donor was an adult of 18-55 years. The origin of this receptor is a person aged 18-65 years who received the Ad26.COV2.S COVID-19 vaccine or a placebo. This chain joins TRBV20-1 and TRBJ1-3; D is undetermined. The source material was peripheral blood, sampled in a trial of Ad26.COV2.S vaccine versus placebo. The CDR3 nucleotides read TGCAGTGCTAGAGGGGGAAACACCATATATTTT. It yields the protein CSARGGNTIYF.